This TCR beta chain emerged from a study of blood T cells in healthy people across ages. A second PCR of roughly 6 to 12 cycles used a sample-barcoded 5' primer and a J-beta primer mix. TCRdb processed the 5' RACE reads anew with MiXCR; each CDR3 protein has one entry. The sample contains 550,000 to 650,000 distinct CDR3 sequences, about 25% of which appear only once. PBMCs, at least 6.5 million per sample, were isolated. Study-wide results and limits: Expanded clonotype shifts may have been confounded, as the donors had an unknown CMV status. Roughly linearly, TCR beta diversity per million T cells fell as age increased.

In germline, CDR1 is MNHEY, CDR2 SMNVEV (reference sequence). CDR3 length: 16 amino acids. J was trimmed by 0 bases and V by 6 bases; bases with no gene match: 7. Turning to this clonotype: Its antigen is unknown.

These sequences were also reported in another study, on T cells of mothers and their children. This second report adds: The people who donated were a few healthy Caucasian mothers and their six children.

The V gene is TRBV27, the J gene TRBJ1-2, with 10 bases that match TRBD1. The receptor was isolated from a boy between 2 and 10 years old in good health. Source material: blood. The CDR3 reads CASSRGQGPTNYGYTF. The CDR3 nucleotides read TGTGCCAGCAGCCGGGGACAGGGGCCAACTAACTATGGCTACACCTTC.